These 11 T cell receptor beta chains were all obtained from the same sample, sequenced in a study of response to subunit inactivated influenza vaccine. TCRdb ran MiXCR on the RT-PCR reads and lists one entry per CDR3 protein. The sample contains about 780,000 distinct CDR3 sequences, less than 20% of which appear only once. Sample: PBMCs from blood, taken about 5 days after vaccination. The receptor set was obtained from a man aged 50 to 59 who received an inactivated influenza vaccine.

The chain uses TRBV10-3 and TRBJ2-3, with TRBD2 identical over 12 bases. Trimming removed 10 bases from V and 6 bases from J; junction bases left unmatched: 8. This CDR3 comprises 14 residues. Germline-derived CDR1 and CDR2 are ENHRY and SYGVKD. The CDR3 loop is CATRPGTSGDTQYF. The CDR3 coding sequence is TGTGCCACCCGTCCCGGGACTAGCGGGGATACGCAGTATTTT.

This clonotype was detected only a few times. The CDR3 DNA follows: TGCAGTGCTAGATCGGGCTACACTGAAGCTTTCTTT. Protein product: CSARSGYTEAFF. The V and J genes are TRBV20-1 and TRBJ1-1, with no clear D. This CDR3 is built from 12 residues. V lost 2 bases to trimming and J lost 3 bases, with 7 bases between them. From germline, CDR1 is DFQATT and CDR2 SNEGSKA (reference sequence).

This rearrangement joins TRBV10-2 to TRBJ2-7; 9 bases align to TRBD2. The CDR3 is 14 amino acids. From germline, CDR1 is WSHSY and CDR2 SAAADI. V was clipped by 6 bases and J by 4 bases; unmatched bases: 7. DNA of the CDR3: TGCGCCAGCAGAGAACTTAGCGGGGGTTACGAGCAGTACTTC. Its protein is CASRELSGGYEQYF.

This clonotype has only a few counts. The CDR3 DNA reads as TGCAGTGCTAGAGGGTTGGGGCAATTGTTGTTTTTT. Its protein product is CSARGLGQLLFF. V usage is TRBV20-1 and J usage is TRBJ2-2, with a possible D match to TRBD1 (5 bases). V was cut by 1 base and J by 15 bases, with 15 bases left in between. The CDR3 spans 12 residues. Germline CDR1 reads DFQATT; CDR2 reads SNEGSKA (reference sequence).

The V gene is TRBV5-1, the J gene TRBJ2-7; TRBD1 aligns across 9 bases. The V segment lost 0 bases and the J segment 1 base; nucleotides outside the gene matches: 5. CDR3 length: 16 residues. Per germline, CDR1 SGHRS and CDR2 YFSETQ. The DNA for the CDR3 is TGCGCCAGCAGCTTGGGGTGGGGACAGGGATCCTACGAGCAGTACTTC. It yields the protein CASSLGWGQGSYEQYF.

This clonotype has only a few counts. V and J are TRBV7-2 and TRBJ2-1; 12 bases align to TRBD2. J gave up 15 bases and V 6 bases, and 9 bases lay outside the gene matches. The CDR3 runs to 13 residues. Germline V gene data show CDR1 as SGHTA and CDR2 as FQGNSA. Here the CDR3 DNA reads TGTGCCAGCAGTTATCGGACTAGCGGGGTAGCGTTCTTC. As protein: CASSYRTSGVAFF.

This clonotype was observed a handful of times. V is TRBV15 and J is TRBJ1-4, with D uncertain. The CDR3 contains 16 residues. Germline loops: CDR1 LNHNV, CDR2 YYDKDF (reference sequence). The germline V and J ends were trimmed by 0 bases and 2 bases, with 10 bases remaining between them. DNA of the CDR3: TGTGCCACCAGCAGAGAATCCGGGATCACTAATGAAAAACTGTTTTTT. Residues: CATSRESGITNEKLFF.

CDR3 residues: CASSPGLGGYEQYF. CDR3 nucleotide sequence: TGTGCCAGCTCACCGGGACTAGGAGGCTACGAGCAGTACTTC. The chain recombines TRBV18 with TRBJ2-7; 8 bases are shared with TRBD2. The germline gives CDR1 KGHSH, CDR2 LQKENI. The CDR3 has 14 residues. Trimming at V came to 3 bases and at J to 3 bases, leaving 4 bases not matched to a gene.

The rearrangement uses TRBV6-1 and TRBJ2-2; perhaps TRBD1 as D (5 bases). This CDR3 is 14 amino acids long. V lost 6 bases, J lost 9 bases, and 17 bases lay in between. Germline V gives CDR1 MNHNS, CDR2 SASEGT. The CDR3, as DNA: TGTGCCAGCAGCACTACGGCAGGGCAGCGGGAGCTGTTTTTT. This encodes CASSTTAGQRELFF.

This clonotype came up a few times. The CDR3 DNA is TGCGCCAGCAGCCAAGTACTCCTCCCAGGCTTGAACACCGGGGAGCTGTTTTTT. It translates to CASSQVLLPGLNTGELFF. The V and J genes are TRBV4-1 and TRBJ2-2; D gene ambiguous. V was shortened by 1 base and J by 1 base, with 16 bases between the two germline ends. CDR1 MGHRA and CDR2 YSYEKL come from the germline V gene. This CDR3 has 18 residues.

In this sample, this clonotype turned up many times. V and J are TRBV29-1 and TRBJ2-7; D remains ambiguous. The germline CDR1 and CDR2 sequences are SQVTM and ANQGSEA. Trimming pared 7 bases from V and 4 bases from J, leaving 11 bases between. The CDR3 length is 11 residues. CDR3 coding DNA: TGCAGCGCCGCCAGCTCGTACGAGCAGTACTTC. It codes for CSAASSYEQYF.